The TCR beta chain under discussion was sequenced for a study of CXCR3-negative and CXCR3-positive naive CD8 T cells. Study-level background: A total of about 130 million TRB reads was generated, with about 1.5 +/- 0.3 million per library. Study-level results: The study inferred TCR strength from TRB CDR3 properties and found comparable surface CD5 between naive subsets. Memory CD8+ cells had much lower diversity, and both naive subsets had comparably high diversity.

It was by 5' RACE with UMI labels that the TRB cDNA libraries were prepared. TCRdb reprocessed the 5' RACE reads, with one entry per CDR3 protein and no DNA. The sample has about 40,000 distinct CDR3 sequences, and its top ten clones hold 6% to 8.5%. Note on this clonotype: Its cognate antigen is unknown.

The CDR3 runs to 15 residues. CDR1 and CDR2 from the germline V gene are MGHRA and YSYEKL. What was sequenced was memory CD8+ T cells from blood. The chain has TRBV4-1 and TRBJ1-1; checking the TCRdb D call of TRBD1 is not possible without DNA. The TCR sequence derives from a human donor in good health. Some clones in this sample may be carry-over from other donors' samples. This chain's CDR3 is CASSQLTGFGTEAFF.